This T cell receptor beta chain appears in the sequencing data of a study of beta chain features in type 1 diabetes. Study in general: Age, gender and cell yields were alike across patients and healthy donors.

The entirety of the isolated RNA underwent reverse transcription, so expressed TCRB transcripts were sequenced. Sequenced by immunoSEQ multiplex PCR; TCRdb stores in-frame clones only, minus some. The sample yields about 700,000 clones, roughly an eighth seen once. In this sample, this clone turned up a few times. The antigen is undetermined. Without exception, sorted populations had purity beyond 95%. Findings of the study overall: People with Type 1 diabetes carried modestly yet significantly shorter TCRB CDR3s in all four CD4+ subsets.

Germline values: CDR1 LNHDA, CDR2 SQIVND (reference sequence). Trimming removed 3 bases from V and 2 bases from J; junction bases left unmatched: 3. The CDR3 is 14 residues long. The sequencing sample was made of naive CD4+ T cells from blood. The receptor was isolated from a man between 18 and 35 years old with type 1 diabetes. The chain joins TRBV19 to TRBJ2-5; the match to TRBD2 covers 7 bases. The CDR3 loop reads CASSISGGQETQYF. CDR3 coding DNA: TGTGCCAGTAGTATTTCGGGGGGACAAGAGACCCAGTACTTC.